The next 18 T cell receptor beta chains were all read from a single sample in a study of cytomegalovirus exposure and HLA in healthy donors. 60 Vbeta and 13 Jbeta primers were used in PCR. Repertoires were generated with immunoSEQ multiplex PCR, while TCRdb's copy carries only in-frame clones and drops some. The table records around 130,000 clones, about 8.5% of them present only once. The source material was PBMCs. These receptors were collected from a man in his forties in good health and CMV-seronegative.

This chain uses TRBV28 with TRBJ2-7; 11 bases map to TRBD1. The trim removed 7 bases at V and 6 bases at J, leaving 5 bases unmatched. This CDR3 comprises 13 residues. The germline V gene has CDR1 MDHEN and CDR2 SYDVKM. CDR3: CASTRDRGAEQYF. The CDR3 DNA reads TGTGCCAGCACCAGGGACAGGGGGGCCGAGCAGTACTTC.

A word on this clone: The sample holds other DNA sequences that translate to the same CDR3. The chain uses TRBV19 and TRBJ2-5; maybe TRBD2 (7 bases). The V and J ends lost 6 bases and 4 bases respectively, with 18 bases between them. The CDR3 contains 15 residues. The germline gives CDR1 LNHDA, CDR2 SQIVND (reference sequence). The CDR3 nucleotides are TGTGCCAGTAGCACAGTGGGGGGGCGAAGAGAGACCCAGTACTTC. This sequence encodes CASSTVGGRRETQYF.

V gene TRBV5-1 combines with J gene TRBJ2-7, with D tentatively TRBD1 (6 bases). Germline assignment: CDR1 SGHRS and CDR2 YFSETQ. The CDR3 has 14 residues. Trimming removed 1 base at V and 3 bases at J, with 11 bases between. CDR3 protein: CASSLRGQSYEQYF. DNA of the CDR3: TGCGCCAGCAGCTTGAGGGGACAAAGCTACGAGCAGTACTTC.

This clone was seen a single time. The V call is TRBV10-1, the J call TRBJ1-1; TRBD1 agrees at 11 bases. The CDR3 is 15 amino acids. The germline V gene has CDR1 WNHNN and CDR2 SYGVQD (reference sequence). The V gene end was trimmed by 6 bases and the J gene end by 4 bases; junction bases not matched to a gene: 7. As DNA, the CDR3 is TGCGCCAGCAGGGCCAAGGGACAGGGGGTCACTGAAGCTTTCTTT. As protein: CASRAKGQGVTEAFF.

The chain employs TRBV15 and TRBJ1-4, with TRBD1 matching 8 bases. After removal of 5 bases from V and 5 bases from J, the junction contained 4 bases not matched to a gene. CDR3 length: 14 amino acids. Germline V gives CDR1 LNHNV, CDR2 YYDKDF (reference sequence). This CDR3 reads CATSGGQENEKLFF. CDR3 nucleotides: TGTGCCACCAGCGGGGGACAGGAGAATGAAAAACTGTTTTTT.

In its sample, this clone was seen a few times. Other DNA sequences in the same sample also yield this CDR3. The V gene is TRBV5-6, the J gene TRBJ2-7, with TRBD1 as a possible D gene (5 bases). V was shortened by 3 bases and J by 3 bases, with 7 bases between the two germline ends. CDR3 size: 12 residues. Germline CDR1 and CDR2: SGHDT and YYEEEE. The CDR3: CASSSDSYEQYF. In DNA form, the CDR3 reads TGTGCCAGCAGCTCCGACAGCTACGAGCAGTACTTC.

This clone has just a few counts. The rearrangement uses TRBV10-3 and TRBJ2-3; TRBD2 matches at 8 bases. The V gene's germline CDR1 is ENHRY and CDR2 SYGVKD. The ends lost 3 bases at V and 4 bases at J; junction bases unmatched: 6. This CDR3 has 15 residues. The CDR3 bases are TGTGCCATCAGTGAATTCGGGGGGGGCCCAGATACGCAGTATTTT. It codes for CAISEFGGGPDTQYF.

The chain uses TRBV2 and TRBJ1-2; 7 nucleotides match TRBD1. The germline gives CDR1 SNHLY, CDR2 FYNNEI. The CDR3 extends over 15 amino acids. V was pared by 5 bases and J by 8 bases, with 14 bases of the junction left unmatched. Here the CDR3 reads CASSSYQTGRRGYTF. In DNA form, the CDR3 reads TGTGCCAGCAGTTCATATCAGACAGGGCGGAGGGGCTACACCTTC.

V gene TRBV19 combines with J gene TRBJ2-3; weak D call: TRBD2 (6 bases). This CDR3 contains 14 residues. The germline CDR1 and CDR2 sequences are LNHDA and SQIVND (reference sequence). V was trimmed by 3 bases and J by 2 bases, leaving 9 bases between them. Here the CDR3 DNA reads TGTGCCAGTAGTATCGGACTAACCACAGATACGCAGTATTTT. This gives the protein CASSIGLTTDTQYF.

This clone came up a few times. The J gene is TRBJ2-2, the V gene TRBV9; D call uncertain. The CDR3 has 13 residues. The germline CDR1 and CDR2 sequences are SGDLS and YYNGEE. Trimming cost V 0 bases and J 5 bases, with 5 bases left between them. CDR3 in DNA: TGTGCCAGCAGCGTAGGGCAGACCGGGGAGCTGTTTTTT. Its protein is CASSVGQTGELFF.

This clone has just a few counts. The rearrangement links TRBV6-6 to TRBJ2-1; D may be TRBD2 (5 bases). The length of the CDR3 is 16 residues. Per the germline V gene, CDR1 is MNHNY and CDR2 is SVGAGI (reference sequence). V dropped 2 bases and J dropped 4 bases, with 15 bases sitting between them. CDR3 DNA sequence: TGTGCCAGCAGTTACGGAGGCAGTCGGGGTTACAATGAGCAGTTCTTC. Encoded protein: CASSYGGSRGYNEQFF.

This clone has just a few counts. The V call is TRBV5-4, the J call TRBJ1-2; D is undetermined. Germline loops: CDR1 SGHNT, CDR2 YYREEE (reference sequence). V dropped 1 base and J dropped 2 bases, with 9 bases sitting between them. The CDR3 is 14 amino acids. The CDR3 here is CASSLFRGNYGYTF. The CDR3 nucleotides are TGTGCCAGCAGCTTGTTTCGCGGCAACTATGGCTACACCTTC. The whole variable domain, remainder taken from reference TRBV5-4 and TRBJ1-2, is ETGVTQSPTHLIKTRGQQVTLRCSSQSGHNTVSWYQQALGQGPQFIFQYYREEENGRGNFPPRFSGLQFPNYSSELNVNALELDDSALYLCASSLFRGNYGYTFGSGTRLTVV.

This clone has ten or more counts. The genes are TRBV7-9 and TRBJ1-2; possible D gene TRBD1, 5 bases. With 5 bases removed from V and 2 bases from J, the gap between germline ends came to 12 bases. The CDR3 extends over 14 amino acids. Germline values: CDR1 SEHNR, CDR2 FQNEAQ (reference sequence). This CDR3 is CASSPFGGNYGYTF. The CDR3 DNA sequence: TGTGCCAGCAGCCCGTTTGGGGGGAACTATGGCTACACCTTC.

The rearrangement links TRBV6-5 to TRBJ2-5; TRBD1 might be the D (6 bases). Germline V gives CDR1 MNHEY, CDR2 SVGAGI. V lost 2 bases to trimming and J lost 5 bases, with 15 bases between them. This CDR3 is built from 15 residues. The CDR3 reads CASSYSQGSGETQYF. CDR3 coding DNA: TGTGCCAGCAGTTACAGCCAGGGGTCGGGGGAGACCCAGTACTTC.

The V call is TRBV19, the J call TRBJ2-2, with 8 bases fitting TRBD1. CDR3 size: 15 residues. The germline V gene encodes CDR1 LNHDA and CDR2 SQIVND (reference sequence). V was pared by 2 bases and J by 2 bases, with 1 base of the junction left unmatched. CDR3 in DNA: TGTGCCAGTAGTATAACAGGGGGAAACACCGGGGAGCTGTTTTTT. Its translation: CASSITGGNTGELFF.

Only a few counts were recorded for this clone. V is TRBV30 and J is TRBJ2-3; D is uncertain. The CDR3 loop spans 14 amino acids. The germline V gene has CDR1 GTSNPN and CDR2 SVGIG (reference sequence). V dropped 0 bases and J dropped 6 bases, with 13 bases sitting between them. CDR3 DNA sequence: TGTGCCTGGAGTGTACGCCTCTGGAGCGATACGCAGTATTTT. This encodes CAWSVRLWSDTQYF.

In this sample, this clone turned up a few times. Written as DNA, the CDR3 is TGTGCCAGCAGTCTCAGGGGGCCCACCTACGAGCAGTACTTC. Amino acid sequence: CASSLRGPTYEQYF. The chain uses TRBV6-5 and TRBJ2-7; 8 nucleotides match TRBD1. The V segment lost 5 bases and the J segment 2 bases; nucleotides outside the gene matches: 5. The germline CDR1 and CDR2 sequences are MNHEY and SVGAGI. This CDR3 comprises 14 residues.

This clone was counted only a few times. The junction shows a germline mismatch at one end, possibly a read error. The chain links TRBV4-2 to TRBJ2-1; D is perhaps TRBD2 (5 bases). CDR1 LGHNA and CDR2 YNFKEQ come from the germline V gene. CDR3 length equals 13 residues. CDR3 DNA: TGTGCCAGCAGCTCGGACTCGTACACTGAGCAGTTCTTC. This sequence encodes CASSSDSYTEQFF.